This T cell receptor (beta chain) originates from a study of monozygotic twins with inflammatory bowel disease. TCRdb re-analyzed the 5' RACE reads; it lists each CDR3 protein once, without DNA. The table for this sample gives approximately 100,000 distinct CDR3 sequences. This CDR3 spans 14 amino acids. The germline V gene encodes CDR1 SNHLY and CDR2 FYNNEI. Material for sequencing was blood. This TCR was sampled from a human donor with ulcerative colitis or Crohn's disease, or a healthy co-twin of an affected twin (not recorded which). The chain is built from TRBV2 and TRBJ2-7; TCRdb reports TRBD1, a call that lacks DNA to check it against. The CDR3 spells CASRPGRGSYEQYF.